A single TCR beta chain is shown here with its context. The antigen remains unidentified. The germline V gene has CDR1 MNHNS and CDR2 SASEGT. Losses at the gene ends were 0 bases for V and 1 base for J; bases not matched to a gene: 0. The CDR3 runs to 15 residues. The data derive from a study of graft-versus-host responses after intestinal transplantation. Turning to the study itself: Transplants were multivisceral, liver-intestinal, or isolated intestinal. Anti-thymocyte globulin served as induction for all recipients, who then took tacrolimus and steroids for approximately three years.

The method was immunoSEQ multiplex PCR; TCRdb's version includes in-frame clones alone and lacks a portion of them. The table shows some 120,000 clones, with 90% to 95% occurring only once. The J gene is TRBJ2-1, the V gene TRBV6-1; TRBD2 agrees at 7 bases. The TCR sequence derives from a human donor who was the organ donor for an intestinal transplant. Material: unstimulated CD8+ T cells sorted from spleen or lymph node cells, obtained before transplant. The CDR3 reads CASSEALASYNEQFF. In nucleotides, the CDR3 is TGTGCCAGCAGTGAAGCACTAGCGTCCTACAATGAGCAGTTCTTC.